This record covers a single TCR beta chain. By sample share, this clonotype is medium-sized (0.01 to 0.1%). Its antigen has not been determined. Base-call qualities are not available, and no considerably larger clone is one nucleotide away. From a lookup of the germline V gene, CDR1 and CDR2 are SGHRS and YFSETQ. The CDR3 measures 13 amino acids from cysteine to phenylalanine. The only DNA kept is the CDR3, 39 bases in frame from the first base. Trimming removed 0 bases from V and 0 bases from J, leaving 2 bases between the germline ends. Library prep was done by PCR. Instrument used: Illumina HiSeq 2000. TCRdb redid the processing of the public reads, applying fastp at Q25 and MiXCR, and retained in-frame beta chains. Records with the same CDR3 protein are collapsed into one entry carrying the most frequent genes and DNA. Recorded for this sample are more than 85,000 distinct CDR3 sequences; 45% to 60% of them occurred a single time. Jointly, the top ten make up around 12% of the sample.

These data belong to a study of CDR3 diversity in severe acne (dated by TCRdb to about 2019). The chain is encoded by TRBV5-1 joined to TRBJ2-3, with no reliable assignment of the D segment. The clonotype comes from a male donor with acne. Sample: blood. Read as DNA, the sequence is TGCGCCAGCAGCTTGGACAGCACAGATACGCAGTATTTT. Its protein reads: CASSLDSTDTQYF.